This T cell receptor (beta chain) is drawn from a study of OX40 agonist ivuxolimab in advanced cancers. Sequenced by immunoSEQ multiplex PCR; TCRdb stores in-frame clones only, minus some. This table has 90,000 to 100,000 clones, approximately 91% appearing once. With 7 bases removed from V and 3 bases from J, the gap between germline ends came to 12 bases. The CDR3 sequence is 13 residues long. Germline values: CDR1 MGHDK, CDR2 SYGVNS. The sequence was obtained from an adult with an advanced solid tumor such as melanoma, head and neck, liver or kidney cancer. V usage is TRBV25-1 and J usage is TRBJ1-1; no reliable D call. The specimen comprised CD4+ or CD8+ T cells sorted from blood, sampled in a trial of the OX40 agonist ivuxolimab. Here the CDR3 DNA reads TGTGCCAGCACCGGAGGCAGTTACACTGAAGCTTTCTTT. This encodes CASTGGSYTEAFF. Complete variable domain (other parts from reference TRBV25-1 and TRBJ1-1): EADIYQTPRYLVIGTGKKITLECSQTMGHDKMYWYQQDPGMELHLIHYSYGVNSTEKGDLSSESTVSRIRTEHFPLTLESARPSHTSQYLCASTGGSYTEAFFGQGTRLTVV.